This T cell receptor beta chain was identified in a study of cytomegalovirus exposure and HLA in healthy donors. Germline assignment: CDR1 MNHNS and CDR2 SASEGT. J lost 2 bases, V lost 6 bases, and 7 bases had no gene match. There are 15 residues in the CDR3. The PCR was carried out with 60 Vbeta primers and 13 Jbeta primers. Some clones are missing from TCRdb's copy, which holds only in-frame ones; the method was immunoSEQ multiplex PCR. The sample holds 150,000 to 200,000 clones, almost 85% seen once. Comment on this clone: No antigen is known for it.

Study results and caveats: Later analysis reportedly placed an Asian-associated ancestry cluster below the roughly 640-donor mean in N-insertions.

The gene calls are TRBV6-1 and TRBJ2-1; TRBD1 aligns across 7 bases. This TCR derives from a boy under 18 in good health and CMV-seronegative. What was sequenced was PBMCs. The CDR3 reads CASRTGQKTYNEQFF. CDR3 in DNA: TGTGCCAGCAGAACGGGACAGAAGACCTACAATGAGCAGTTCTTC.